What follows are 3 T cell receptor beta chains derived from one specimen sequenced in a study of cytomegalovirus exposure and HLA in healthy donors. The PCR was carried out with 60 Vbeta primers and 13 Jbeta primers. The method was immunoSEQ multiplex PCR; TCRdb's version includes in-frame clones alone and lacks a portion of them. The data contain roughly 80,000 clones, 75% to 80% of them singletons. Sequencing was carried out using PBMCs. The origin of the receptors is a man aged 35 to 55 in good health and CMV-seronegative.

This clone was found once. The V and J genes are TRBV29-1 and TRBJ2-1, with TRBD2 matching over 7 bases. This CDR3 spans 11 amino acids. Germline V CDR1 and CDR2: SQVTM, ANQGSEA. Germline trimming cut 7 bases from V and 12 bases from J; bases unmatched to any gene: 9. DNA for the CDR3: TGCAGCGGAGACCAAGCGGGGCGGCAGTTCTTC. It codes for CSGDQAGRQFF.

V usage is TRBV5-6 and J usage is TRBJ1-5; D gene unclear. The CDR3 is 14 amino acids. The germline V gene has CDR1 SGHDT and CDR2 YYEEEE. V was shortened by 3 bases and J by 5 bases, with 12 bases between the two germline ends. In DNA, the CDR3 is TGTGCCAGCAGCTCCGAGACCGGGGATCAGCCCCAGCATTTT. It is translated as CASSSETGDQPQHF.

The CDR3 nucleotides read TGTGCCAGCAGTGAAGCGCTTCGGGCCTACAATGAGCAGTTCTTC. Translation: CASSEALRAYNEQFF. The chain links TRBV2 to TRBJ2-1; D is undetermined. V was clipped by 0 bases and J by 2 bases, with 8 bases between them. CDR3 length: 15 amino acids. CDR1 is SNHLY and CDR2 is FYNNEI in the germline V gene.